This TCR beta chain was captured by sequencing in a study of shared T cell receptors in the human thymus. TCRdb keeps only in-frame clones here, not all; method: immunoSEQ multiplex PCR. This sample has 500,000 to 850,000 clones; about 90% occur once, and the top ten carry over 0.008%. The germline V gene encodes CDR1 SGHDN and CDR2 FVKESK. The V gene end was trimmed by 0 bases and the J gene end by 2 bases; junction bases not matched to a gene: 5. CDR3 size: 16 residues. The sample was also linked to a second study, of human thymus T cells. From that second work: The people who donated were healthy Finnish babies having corrective surgery for congenital heart defects. Obtained as resections during corrective heart surgery, the thymus tissue was then studied.

The sequencing sample was made of thymocytes. The TCR was taken from a boy less than two years old with a congenital heart defect. The V gene is TRBV14, the J gene TRBJ2-3; 7 bases are a match to TRBD1. CDR3 DNA: TGTGCCAGCAGCCAAGAAGCCAGGGGGAACACAGATACGCAGTATTTT. It translates to CASSQEARGNTDTQYF.